This T cell receptor (beta chain) was captured in a study of T cell repertoires in cytomegalovirus infection (dated by TCRdb to about 2019). With regard to the full study: Recently identified HLA-C-restricted CMV epitopes, whose presentation resists viral immunomodulation, were targeted by peptide stimulations together with well-studied HLA-B-restricted epitopes. The HLA type of each donor mattered for the analysis, because public TCR beta signatures pointed to carriage of CMV infection along with the matching HLA type.

The treatment or condition label, as the study defines it: in vitro stimulation with specific CMV peptide epitopes to enrich CMV-specific T cells. CDR1 MNHNY and CDR2 SVGAGI were looked up in the germline V gene (reference sequence). Trimming costs V 5 bases and J 0 bases, and their ends lie 11 bases apart. The CDR3, cysteine through phenylalanine, is 15 amino acids long. The sequence is cut down to CDR3 DNA, 45 bases in frame from base 1. Broader findings and caveats from the paper: In the ex vivo response, HLA-C-restricted CMV-specific TCR beta clonotypes were dominant, and in two of eight donors the single most frequent clonotype came from this HLA-C-restricted group. Carriers of CMV infection plus the relevant HLA type were discriminated by the cumulative frequency of public TCR beta family members in the study cohort and in an independent approximately 400-donor cohort.

Concerning this clonotype itself: Its binding antigen is unknown. Per-base qualities were not stored, and no clone one base away is much larger.

For sequencing, an Illumina HiSeq 1500 was employed. The public reads were quality trimmed at Q25 with fastp and then assembled into clones with MiXCR by TCRdb, keeping productive beta chains. Rows are unified per CDR3 protein, each entry keeping the most common DNA and genes. This sample comprises fewer than 200,000 distinct CDR3 sequences, 20% to 25% of them detected only once. The ten largest account for under 30% of the sample. The rearranged segments are TRBV6-6 and TRBJ1-5; the D gene cannot be resolved reliably. Here the sequenced sample was CD8+ T cells from cultured PBMCs, taken from culture after CMV antigen stimulation. This receptor was obtained from a human donor in good health (CMV status not recorded). Some clones in this sample may be carry-over from other donors' samples. The encoded CDR3 is CASSEGTTSNQPQHF. The sequenced DNA is TGTGCCAGCAGTGAGGGAACCACTAGCAATCAGCCCCAGCATTTT.